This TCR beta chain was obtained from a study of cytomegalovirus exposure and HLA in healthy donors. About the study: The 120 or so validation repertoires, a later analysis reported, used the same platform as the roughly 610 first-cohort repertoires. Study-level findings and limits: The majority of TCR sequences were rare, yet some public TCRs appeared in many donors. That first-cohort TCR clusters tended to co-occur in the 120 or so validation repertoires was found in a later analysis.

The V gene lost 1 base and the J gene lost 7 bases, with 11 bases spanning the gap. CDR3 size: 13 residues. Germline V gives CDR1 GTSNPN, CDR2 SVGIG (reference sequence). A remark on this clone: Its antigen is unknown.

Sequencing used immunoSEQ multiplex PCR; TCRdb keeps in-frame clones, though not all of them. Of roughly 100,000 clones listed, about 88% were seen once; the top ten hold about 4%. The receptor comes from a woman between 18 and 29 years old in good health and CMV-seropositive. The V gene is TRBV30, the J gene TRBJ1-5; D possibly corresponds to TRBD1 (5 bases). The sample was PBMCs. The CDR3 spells CAWSGGEGQPQHF. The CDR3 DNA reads TGTGCCTGGAGTGGGGGGGAGGGCCAGCCCCAGCATTTT.